The 18 T cell receptor beta chains in this list originate from one sample, sequenced in a study of PD-L1 blockade in urothelial cancer. TCRdb's table, derived via immunoSEQ multiplex PCR, lists solely in-frame clones and lacks some. Here the sample spans under 50,000 clones, approximately 86% being singletons. Described time point: peripheral blood 6 weeks after treatment start. The sample was PBMCs, taken around atezolizumab (anti-PD-L1) treatment. All receptors derive from a man aged 55 to 69 with urothelial cancer.

The chain recombines TRBV2 with TRBJ2-3, with 8 bases fitting TRBD1. CDR1 is SNHLY and CDR2 is FYNNEI in the germline V gene. CDR3 length equals 14 residues. The ends lost 4 bases at V and 6 bases at J; junction bases unmatched: 6. CDR3 sequence: CASSGQGPRDTQYF. CDR3 sequence (DNA): TGTGCCAGCAGTGGACAGGGGCCCAGGGATACGCAGTATTTT.

The rearrangement uses TRBV5-5 and TRBJ1-1; D not resolved. V lost 3 bases to trimming and J lost 4 bases, with 13 bases between them. The CDR3 length is 14 residues. Germline CDR1 reads SGHKS; CDR2 reads YYEKEE (reference sequence). The CDR3 DNA reads as TGTGCCAGCAGCTGGTCAAGAGGAGGCACTGAAGCTTTCTTT. Translated: CASSWSRGGTEAFF.

This chain uses TRBV6-1 with TRBJ2-1; D call uncertain. The V end was cut by 2 bases, the J end by 9 bases, with 11 bases between. This CDR3 has 13 residues. Looked up from germline, CDR1 is MNHNS and CDR2 is SASEGT. CDR3 loop: CASSETRQGEQFF. In DNA, the CDR3 is TGTGCCAGCAGTGAAACCAGGCAAGGTGAGCAGTTCTTC.

In the case of this clone: The junction and the germline gene differ at one end; a read error may be behind it. CDR3 coding DNA: TGTGCCAGCACACCATTCCTAGCGGGAGAGCTCAACCCTGATACGCAGTATTTT. Its translation: CASTPFLAGELNPDTQYF. The chain links TRBV18 to TRBJ2-3, with 10 nucleotides matching TRBD2. Looked up from germline, CDR1 is KGHSH and CDR2 is LQKENI. CDR3 size: 18 residues.

V is TRBV21-1 and J is TRBJ1-5; the table calls TRBD1, which could not be checked here. TRBV21-1 has pseudogene status. The CDR3 totals 19 residues. The CDR3 region has the DNA TGTGCCAGCAGCACTTGCCCCCGGGACAGAGTTATTAGCAATCAGCCCCAGCATTTT. Translating it yields CASSTCPRDRVISNQPQHF.

The chain recombines TRBV28 with TRBJ2-7; 9 bases agree with TRBD1. CDR1 is MDHEN and CDR2 is SYDVKM in the germline V gene. V was clipped by 8 bases and J by 5 bases; unmatched bases: 10. This CDR3 is 14 amino acids long. In DNA form, the CDR3 reads TGTGCCAGCTTCTCCCGGACAGGGGCTAACGAGCAGTACTTC. This gives the protein CASFSRTGANEQYF.

J is TRBJ1-2 and V is TRBV5-6; no definite D call. CDR3 length: 14 residues. Germline V gene lookup returns CDR1 SGHDT and CDR2 YYEEEE. The ends were cut back, 0 bases at V and 2 bases at J, with 8 bases in the middle. CDR3 sequence: CASSLVRGNYGYTF. Written as DNA, the CDR3 is TGTGCCAGCAGCTTGGTTCGGGGAAACTATGGCTACACCTTC.

In its sample, this clone was seen once. V is TRBV29-1 and J is TRBJ1-5; 9 bases map to TRBD1. Trimming cost V 7 bases and J 4 bases; bases outside gene matches: 5. Germline CDR1 is SQVTM and CDR2 is ANQGSEA. The CDR3 consists of 13 residues. CDR3 nucleotide sequence: TGCAGCGCCACGACAGGGGGGAATCAGCCCCAGCATTTT. Protein: CSATTGGNQPQHF.

The V gene is TRBV7-3, the J gene TRBJ2-2, with 8 bases fitting TRBD1. Germline trimming cut 2 bases from V and 0 bases from J; bases unmatched to any gene: 2. The CDR3 runs 16 residues. Germline values: CDR1 SGHTA, CDR2 FQGTGA. This CDR3 reads CASSLGQGTNTGELFF. CDR3 in DNA: TGTGCCAGCAGCTTAGGACAGGGCACGAACACCGGGGAGCTGTTTTTT. The full variable domain, rest sourced from reference TRBV7-3 and TRBJ2-2, is GAGVSQTPSNKVTEKGKYVELRCDPISGHTALYWYRQSLGQGPEFLIYFQGTGAADDSGLPNDRFFAVRPEGSVSTLKIQRTERGDSAVYLCASSLGQGTNTGELFFGEGSRLTVL.

The chain combines TRBV7-8 with TRBJ2-1; no clear D. Germline V gene sequence: CDR1 SGHVS, CDR2 FQNEAQ. V gave up 10 bases and J gave up 4 bases, with 5 bases separating them. The CDR3 spans 10 residues. The CDR3 coding sequence is TGTGCCACAGGTTACAATGAGCAGTTCTTC. Amino acids: CATGYNEQFF.

J is TRBJ1-2 and V is TRBV7-2, with D possibly TRBD1 on 5 matching bases. The CDR3 has 14 amino acids. Germline V lookup: CDR1 SGHTA, CDR2 FQGNSA. The V end was cut by 3 bases, the J end by 4 bases, with 12 bases between. The CDR3 is CASSFGGGGYGYTF. The CDR3 DNA sequence: TGTGCCAGCAGCTTTGGTGGGGGGGGCTATGGCTACACCTTC.

The chain links TRBV5-1 to TRBJ2-7; 7 bases agree with TRBD2. The CDR3 spans 13 residues. Germline loops: CDR1 SGHRS, CDR2 YFSETQ. The trim removed 4 bases at V and 3 bases at J, leaving 4 bases unmatched. The CDR3 DNA sequence: TGCGCCAGCAGCCCTAGCGGTAACTACGAGCAGTACTTC. Its protein is CASSPSGNYEQYF.

This sequence joins TRBV28 and TRBJ2-7; D is unresolved. The CDR3 length is 14 residues. Germline loops: CDR1 MDHEN, CDR2 SYDVKM. V was pared by 2 bases and J by 3 bases, with 11 bases between. The CDR3 protein is CASSLVQKFYEQYF. DNA of the CDR3: TGTGCCAGCAGTTTAGTACAGAAATTCTACGAGCAGTACTTC.

This sequence joins TRBV30 and TRBJ2-5; D perhaps matches TRBD2 (6 bases). CDR3 size: 14 residues. Germline V gene lookup returns CDR1 GTSNPN and CDR2 SVGIG (reference sequence). Trimming shortened V by 2 bases and J by 7 bases, and 17 bases separated the two germline ends. In DNA form, the CDR3 reads TGTGCCTGGAGTAAAGGAGCGGCCGGGGGGACCCAGTACTTC. Protein product: CAWSKGAAGGTQYF. Full variable domain (outside the CDR3, taken from reference TRBV30 and TRBJ2-5): SQTIHQWPATLVQPVGSPLSLECTVEGTSNPNLYWYRQAAGRGLQLLFYSVGIGQISSEVPQNLSASRPQDRQFILSSKKLLLSDSGFYLCAWSKGAAGGTQYFGPGTRLLVL.

The chain carries TRBV4-3 and TRBJ1-5, with D uncertain. Trimming pared 0 bases from V and 1 base from J, leaving 4 bases between. This CDR3 region has 14 residues. Germline loops: CDR1 LGHNA, CDR2 YSLEER. CDR3 amino acids: CASSQELSNQPQHF. CDR3 nucleotides: TGCGCCAGCAGCCAAGAATTAAGCAATCAGCCCCAGCATTTT.

This sequence joins TRBV15 and TRBJ2-5; TRBD1 matches at 7 bases. CDR1 is LNHNV, CDR2 YYDKDF, per germline (reference sequence). The V gene end was trimmed by 0 bases and the J gene end by 4 bases; junction bases not matched to a gene: 17. The CDR3 has 19 amino acids. CDR3 loop: CATSRDVRRQGQGGETQYF. The CDR3 region has the DNA TGTGCCACCAGCAGAGATGTCCGGCGACAGGGCCAAGGGGGAGAGACCCAGTACTTC.

This chain links TRBV15 with TRBJ1-4; weak D call: TRBD1 (5 bases). Germline V gene lookup returns CDR1 LNHNV and CDR2 YYDKDF (reference sequence). The length of the CDR3 is 15 residues. The germline V and J ends were trimmed by 1 base and 8 bases, with 14 bases remaining between them. In DNA, the CDR3 is TGTGCCACCAGCAGAGTCAAGCAGGGTTGGGAAAAACTGTTTTTT. Protein product: CATSRVKQGWEKLFF.

V gene TRBV15 combines with J gene TRBJ1-3, with no clear D. The CDR3 spans 12 residues. Germline values: CDR1 LNHNV, CDR2 YYDKDF (reference sequence). V lost 0 bases, J lost 8 bases, and 5 bases lay in between. CDR3 sequence (DNA): TGTGCCACCAGCAGAGACCAGGACACCATATATTTT. Its protein product is CATSRDQDTIYF.